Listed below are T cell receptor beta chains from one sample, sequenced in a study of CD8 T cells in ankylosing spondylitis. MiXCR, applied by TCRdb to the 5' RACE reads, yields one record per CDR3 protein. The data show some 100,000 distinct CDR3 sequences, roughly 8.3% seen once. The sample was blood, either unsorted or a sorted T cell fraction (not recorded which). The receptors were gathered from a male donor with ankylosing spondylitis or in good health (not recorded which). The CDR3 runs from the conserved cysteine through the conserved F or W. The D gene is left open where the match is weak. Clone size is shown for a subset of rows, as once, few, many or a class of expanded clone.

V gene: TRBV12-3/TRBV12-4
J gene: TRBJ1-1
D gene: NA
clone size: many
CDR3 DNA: TGTGCCAGCAGTCACAGCGGACGGCCGAACACTGAAGCTTTCTTT
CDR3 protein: CASSHSGRPNTEAFF

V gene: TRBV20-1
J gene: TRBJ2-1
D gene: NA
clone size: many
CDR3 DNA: TGCAGTGCCGGGGGACTTACGTACAATGAGCAGTTCTTC
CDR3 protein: CSAGGLTYNEQFF

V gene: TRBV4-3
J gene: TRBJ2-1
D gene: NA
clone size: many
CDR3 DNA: TGCGCCAGCAGCCAAGTGAGGCAGGGAATCTACAATGAGCAGTTCTTC
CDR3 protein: CASSQVRQGIYNEQFF

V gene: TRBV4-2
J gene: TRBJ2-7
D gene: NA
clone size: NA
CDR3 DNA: TGTGCCAGCAGCGAAGAGTCAGGGTACGAGCAGTACTTC
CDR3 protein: CASSEESGYEQYF

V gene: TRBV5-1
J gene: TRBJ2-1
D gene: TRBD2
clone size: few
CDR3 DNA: TGCGCCAGCAGCCAAAGAACACTAGCGGGAGTACCTGAGCAGTTCTTC
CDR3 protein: CASSQRTLAGVPEQFF

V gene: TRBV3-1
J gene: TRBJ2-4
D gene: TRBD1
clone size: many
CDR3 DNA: TGTGCCAGCAGCCATTCCGGGACAGGCCGAAACATTCAGTACTTC
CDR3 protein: CASSHSGTGRNIQYF

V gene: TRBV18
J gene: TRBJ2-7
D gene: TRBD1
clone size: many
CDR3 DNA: TGTGCCAGCTCAATAAACCGGGACAGCTACGAGCAGTACTTC
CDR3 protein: CASSINRDSYEQYF

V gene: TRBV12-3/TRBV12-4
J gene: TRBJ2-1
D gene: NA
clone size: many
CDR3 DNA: TGTGCCAGCAGTTTAGGTACGGCCATAGTCGGGGCTGAGCAGTTCTTC
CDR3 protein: CASSLGTAIVGAEQFF

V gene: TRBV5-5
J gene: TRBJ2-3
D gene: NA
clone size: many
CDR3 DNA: TGTGCCAGCAGGGGAGGGGGCGCCCTCACAGATACGCAGTATTTT
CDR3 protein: CASRGGGALTDTQYF

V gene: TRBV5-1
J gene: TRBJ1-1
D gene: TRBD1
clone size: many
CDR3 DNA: TGCGCCAGCAGCTTGGGACAGGGAATAAACACTGAAGCTTTCTTT
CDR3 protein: CASSLGQGINTEAFF

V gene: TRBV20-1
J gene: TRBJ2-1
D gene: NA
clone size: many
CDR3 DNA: TGCAGTGCTAGGAGAGGGGACAATGAGCAGTTCTTC
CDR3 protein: CSARRGDNEQFF

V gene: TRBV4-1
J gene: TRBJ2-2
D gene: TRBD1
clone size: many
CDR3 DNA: TGCGCCAGCAGCCCCCGACAGGGGGTCACCGGGGAGCTGTTTTTT
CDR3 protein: CASSPRQGVTGELFF

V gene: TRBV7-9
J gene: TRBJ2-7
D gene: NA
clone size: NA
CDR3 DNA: TGTGCCAGCAGCGATTATAGTGCGAGTCCCTACGAGCAGTACTTC
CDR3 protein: CASSDYSASPYEQYF

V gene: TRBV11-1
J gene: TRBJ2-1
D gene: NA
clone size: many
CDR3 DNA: TGTGCCAGCAGCTTGTGGAATTGGGGGGGCCGGGACAATGAGCAGTTCTTC
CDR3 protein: CASSLWNWGGRDNEQFF

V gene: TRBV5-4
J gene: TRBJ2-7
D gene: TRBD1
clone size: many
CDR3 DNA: TGTGCCAGCTTGGCCCGGGACAGACCCTACGAGCAGTACTTC
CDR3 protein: CASLARDRPYEQYF

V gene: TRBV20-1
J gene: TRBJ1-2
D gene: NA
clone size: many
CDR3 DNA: TGCAGTGCTAGAGATACGGGGGAATTCGGCTACACCTTC
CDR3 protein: CSARDTGEFGYTF

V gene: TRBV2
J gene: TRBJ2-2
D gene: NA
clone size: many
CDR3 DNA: TGTGCCAGCAGTGAAAATAGGGACGGGGAGCTGTTTTTT
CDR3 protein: CASSENRDGELFF

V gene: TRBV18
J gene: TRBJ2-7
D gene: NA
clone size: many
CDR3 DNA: TGTGCCAGCTCAGTTGCAGGGCTCTGGACCTACGAGCAGTACTTC
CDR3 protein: CASSVAGLWTYEQYF

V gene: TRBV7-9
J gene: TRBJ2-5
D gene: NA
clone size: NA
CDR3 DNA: TGTGCCAGCAGCTTAGATCGGGGGACCCAGTACTTC
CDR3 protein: CASSLDRGTQYF

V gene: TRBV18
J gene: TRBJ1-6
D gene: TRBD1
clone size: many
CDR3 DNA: TGTGCCAGCTCAACGACAGGGGGCTCACCCCTCCACTTT
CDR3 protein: CASSTTGGSPLHF

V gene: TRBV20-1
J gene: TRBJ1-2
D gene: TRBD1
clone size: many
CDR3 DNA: TGCAGTGCTAGCCCCCAGGGACAGGGAAACTATGGCTACACCTTC
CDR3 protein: CSASPQGQGNYGYTF

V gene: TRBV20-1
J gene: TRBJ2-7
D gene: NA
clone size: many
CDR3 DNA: TGCAGTGCTAGAGATCGTGGGGTGGGCGAGCAGTACTTC
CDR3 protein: CSARDRGVGEQYF

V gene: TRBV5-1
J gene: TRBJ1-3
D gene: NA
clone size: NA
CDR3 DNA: TGCGCCAGCAGCTCCGACAGCTCTGGAAACACCATATATTTT
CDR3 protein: CASSSDSSGNTIYF

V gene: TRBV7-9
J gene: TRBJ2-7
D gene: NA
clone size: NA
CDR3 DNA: TGTGCCAGCAGCCCACCTAACTCCTACGAGCAGTACTTC
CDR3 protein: CASSPPNSYEQYF

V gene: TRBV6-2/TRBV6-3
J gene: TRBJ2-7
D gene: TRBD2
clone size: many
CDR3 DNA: TGTGCCAGCCGCCCTAGCGGGAGATCCTACGAGCAGTACTTC
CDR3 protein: CASRPSGRSYEQYF

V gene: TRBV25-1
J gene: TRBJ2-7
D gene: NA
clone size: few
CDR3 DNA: TGTGCCAGCACCCGAAGCCAGGGGTCCGTCGAGCAGTACTTC
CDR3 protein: CASTRSQGSVEQYF

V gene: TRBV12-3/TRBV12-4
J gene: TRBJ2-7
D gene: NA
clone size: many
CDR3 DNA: TGTGCCAGCAGAAAGACCCTCACTCGGGAGCAGTACTTC
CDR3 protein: CASRKTLTREQYF